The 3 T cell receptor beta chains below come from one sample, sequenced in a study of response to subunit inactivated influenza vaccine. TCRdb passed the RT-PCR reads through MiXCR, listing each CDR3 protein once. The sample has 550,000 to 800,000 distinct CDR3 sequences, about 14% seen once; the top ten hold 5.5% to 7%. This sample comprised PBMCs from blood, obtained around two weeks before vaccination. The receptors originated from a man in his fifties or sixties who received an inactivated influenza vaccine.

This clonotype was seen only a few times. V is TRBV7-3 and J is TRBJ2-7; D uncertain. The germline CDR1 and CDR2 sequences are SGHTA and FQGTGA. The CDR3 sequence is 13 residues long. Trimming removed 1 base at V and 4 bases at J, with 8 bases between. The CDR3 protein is CASSLNSGYEQYF. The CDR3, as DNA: TGTGCCAGCAGCTTAAATTCTGGTTACGAGCAGTACTTC. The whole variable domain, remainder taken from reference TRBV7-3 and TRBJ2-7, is GAGVSQTPSNKVTEKGKYVELRCDPISGHTALYWYRQSLGQGPEFLIYFQGTGAADDSGLPNDRFFAVRPEGSVSTLKIQRTERGDSAVYLCASSLNSGYEQYFGPGTRLTVT.

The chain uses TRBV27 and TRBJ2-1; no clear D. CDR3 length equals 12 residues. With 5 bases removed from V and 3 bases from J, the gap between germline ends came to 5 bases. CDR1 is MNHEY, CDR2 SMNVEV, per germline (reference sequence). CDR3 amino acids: CASSTYYNEQFF. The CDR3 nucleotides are TGTGCCAGCAGTACTTACTACAATGAGCAGTTCTTC.

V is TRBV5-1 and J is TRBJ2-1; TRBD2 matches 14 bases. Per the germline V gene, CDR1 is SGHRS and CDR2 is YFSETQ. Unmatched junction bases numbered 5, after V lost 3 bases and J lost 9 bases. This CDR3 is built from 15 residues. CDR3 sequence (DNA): TGCGCCAGCAGCTCGGGACTAGCGGGAGTCGGTGAGCAGTTCTTC. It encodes CASSSGLAGVGEQFF.